This T cell receptor (beta chain) emerged from a study of T cells in Graves' hyperthyroidism and ophthalmopathy. Points from the study as a whole: Also found in blood were most expanded thyroid clonotypes above 0.001.

This clonotype occurred a few times. Its antigen remains unknown. The hyperthyroidism patients had all been newly diagnosed, and their disease duration was under 2 months. Their ages ranged from 18 to 65 years. Patients having uncontrolled infection, another autoimmune disease, pregnancy or lactation were not included. Each diagnosis was grounded in clinical symptoms, serum thyroxine and TRAb, thyroid ultrasound, and orbital computed tomography. This CDR3 contains 13 residues. In germline, CDR1 is LGHDT, CDR2 YNNKEL (reference sequence). V was trimmed by 1 base and J by 2 bases, leaving 0 bases between them. RNA transcripts were the template for amplifying TCR beta CDR3 regions. The HTBI primer set drove a first-round RT-PCR of the TCR CDR3. MiXCR, run by TCRdb on the multiplex PCR reads, gives a single entry per CDR3 protein. The table lists around 380,000 distinct CDR3 sequences, around an eighth of them singletons.

The sequence came from a man aged 25 to 40 with Graves' hyperthyroidism that later progressed to Graves' ophthalmopathy. Sequencing used blood. The chain joins TRBV3-1 to TRBJ2-6; no clear D gene. CDR3 residues: CASSQAGANVLTF. Written as DNA, the CDR3 is TGTGCCAGCAGCCAAGCTGGGGCCAACGTCCTGACTTTC.